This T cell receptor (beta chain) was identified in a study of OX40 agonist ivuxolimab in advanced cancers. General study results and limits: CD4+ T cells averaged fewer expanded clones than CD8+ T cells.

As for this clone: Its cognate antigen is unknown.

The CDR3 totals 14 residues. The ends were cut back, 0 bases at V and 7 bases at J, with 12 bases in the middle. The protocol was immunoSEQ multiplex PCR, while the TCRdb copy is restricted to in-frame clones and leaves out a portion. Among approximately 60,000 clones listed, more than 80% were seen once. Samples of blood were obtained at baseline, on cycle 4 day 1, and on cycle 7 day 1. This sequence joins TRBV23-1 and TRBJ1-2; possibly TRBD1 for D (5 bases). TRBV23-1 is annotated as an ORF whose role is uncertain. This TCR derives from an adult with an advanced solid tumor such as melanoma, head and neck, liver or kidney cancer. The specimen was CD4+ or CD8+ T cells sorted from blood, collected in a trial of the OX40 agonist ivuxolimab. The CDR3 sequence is CASSQSRRGVGYTF. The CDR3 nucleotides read TGCGCCAGCAGTCAATCGCGACGAGGGGTTGGCTACACCTTC.